This T cell receptor beta chain was documented in a study of T-cell reconstitution after alpha-beta-depleted transplantation in children. Unique molecular identifiers were incorporated during preparation of the TCRbeta library. TCRdb independently ran MiXCR on the PCR reads; one entry per CDR3 protein. The sample consists of some 280,000 distinct CDR3 sequences, more than 9% of them appearing once. The CDR3 totals 14 residues. The germline V and J ends were trimmed by 6 bases and 5 bases, with 18 bases remaining between them. CDR1 and CDR2 (germline): DFQATT, SNEGSKA (reference sequence). This clonotype was detected only a few times.

The sequence was collected from a human donor who donated a stem cell graft to a child with SCID. The material sequenced was PBMCs from the stem cell graft donor, taken from the stem cell graft. This sequence joins TRBV20-1 and TRBJ2-3; D ambiguous. The CDR3 DNA follows: TGCAGTGCCAGGCTGGAGTACCCGAGAGATACGCAGTATTTT. The encoded protein is CSARLEYPRDTQYF.